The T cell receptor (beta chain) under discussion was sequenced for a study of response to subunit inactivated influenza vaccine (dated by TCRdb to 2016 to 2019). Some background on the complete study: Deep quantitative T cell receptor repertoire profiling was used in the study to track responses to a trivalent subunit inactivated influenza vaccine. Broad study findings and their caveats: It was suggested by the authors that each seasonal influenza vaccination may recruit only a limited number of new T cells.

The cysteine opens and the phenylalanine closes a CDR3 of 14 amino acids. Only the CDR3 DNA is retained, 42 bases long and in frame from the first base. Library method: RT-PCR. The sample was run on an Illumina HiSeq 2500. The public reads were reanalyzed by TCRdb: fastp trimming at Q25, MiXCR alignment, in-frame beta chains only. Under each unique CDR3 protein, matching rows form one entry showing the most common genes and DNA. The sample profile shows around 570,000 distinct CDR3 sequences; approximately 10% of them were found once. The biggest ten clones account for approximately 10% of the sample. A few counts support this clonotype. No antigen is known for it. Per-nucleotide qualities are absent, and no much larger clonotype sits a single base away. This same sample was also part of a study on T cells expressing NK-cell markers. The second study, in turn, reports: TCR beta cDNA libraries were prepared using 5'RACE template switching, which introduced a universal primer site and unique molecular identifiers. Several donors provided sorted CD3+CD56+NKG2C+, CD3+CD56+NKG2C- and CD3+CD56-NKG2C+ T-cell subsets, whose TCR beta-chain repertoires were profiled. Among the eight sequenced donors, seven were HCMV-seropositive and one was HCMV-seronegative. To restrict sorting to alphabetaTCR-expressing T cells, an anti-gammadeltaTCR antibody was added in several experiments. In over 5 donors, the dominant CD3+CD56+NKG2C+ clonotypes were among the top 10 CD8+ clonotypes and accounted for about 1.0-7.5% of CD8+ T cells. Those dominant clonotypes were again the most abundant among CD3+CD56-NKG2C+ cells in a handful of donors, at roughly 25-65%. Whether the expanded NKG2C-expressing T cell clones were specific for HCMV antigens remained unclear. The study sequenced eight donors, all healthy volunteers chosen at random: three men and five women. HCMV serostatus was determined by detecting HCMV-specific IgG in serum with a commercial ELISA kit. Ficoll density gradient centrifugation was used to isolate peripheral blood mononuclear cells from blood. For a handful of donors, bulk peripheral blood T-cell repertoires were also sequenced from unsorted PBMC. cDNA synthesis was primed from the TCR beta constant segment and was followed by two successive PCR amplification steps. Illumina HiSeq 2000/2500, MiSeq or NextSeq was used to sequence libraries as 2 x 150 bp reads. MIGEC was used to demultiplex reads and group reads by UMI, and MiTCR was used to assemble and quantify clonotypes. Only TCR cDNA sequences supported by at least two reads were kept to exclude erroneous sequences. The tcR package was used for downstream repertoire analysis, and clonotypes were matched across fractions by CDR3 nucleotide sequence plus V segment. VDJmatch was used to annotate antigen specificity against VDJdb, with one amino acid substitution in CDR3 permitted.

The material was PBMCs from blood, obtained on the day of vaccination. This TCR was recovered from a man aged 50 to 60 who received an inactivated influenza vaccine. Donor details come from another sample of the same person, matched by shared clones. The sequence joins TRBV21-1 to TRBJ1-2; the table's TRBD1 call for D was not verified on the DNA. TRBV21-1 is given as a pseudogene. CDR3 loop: CASSRSQGNYGYTF. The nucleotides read TGTGCCAGCAGCAGATCCCAGGGGAACTATGGCTACACCTTC.